Listed below are T cell receptor beta chains from one sample, sequenced in a study of CD8+CD57+ T cells in acquired aplastic anemia. TCRdb reanalysed the reads using MiXCR and keeps one entry per CDR3 protein. The table has some 92,000 distinct CDR3 sequences, around two thirds seen once. Sample: sorted CD4+, CD8+, or CD8+CD57+ T cells (not recorded which) from PBMCs. Receptors originate from a human donor with aplastic anemia. Each CDR3 is given with its conserved first and last residue. The D gene is left open where the match is weak. Clone size appears in some rows only: once, few, many, or a class for an expanded clone.

D	J	V	size	DNA	CDR3
TRBD2	TRBJ2-5	TRBV29-1	NA	TGCAGCGTTATGCCTAGCGGGCCTGCCTCCTCCCAGTACTTC	CSVMPSGPASSQYF
NA	TRBJ2-2	TRBV5-1	NA	TGCGCCAGCAGCTGGGGCAACACCGGGGAGCTGTTTTTT	CASSWGNTGELFF
TRBD1	TRBJ2-5	TRBV29-1	few	TGCAGCGCCGAACCGGGACAGGGGGTGTTGGAGACCCAGTACTTC	CSAEPGQGVLETQYF
NA	TRBJ1-1	TRBV2	NA	TGTGCCAGCAACACAGACATGAACACTGAAGCTTTCTTT	CASNTDMNTEAFF
NA	TRBJ1-4	TRBV29-1	NA	TGCAGCGTTTTGAAGTCGGCCACTAATGAAAAACTGTTTTTT	CSVLKSATNEKLFF
TRBD2	TRBJ2-1	TRBV19	NA	TGTGCCAGTATTGATCCCAGACGCGGGAGCTACAATGAGCAGTTCTTC	CASIDPRRGSYNEQFF
TRBD2	TRBJ2-1	TRBV10-3	NA	TGTGCCATCAGGGGGGGGAGCCGGGAAAATGAGCAGTTCTTC	CAIRGGSRENEQFF
NA	TRBJ2-1	TRBV2	NA	TGTGCCAGCAGTGATGGGCCTGCTTACGAGCAGTTCTTC	CASSDGPAYEQFF
NA	TRBJ2-3	TRBV25-1	few	TGTGCCAGCAGTGAATTCAGAGACACAGATACGCAGTATTTT	CASSEFRDTDTQYF
TRBD1	TRBJ1-2	TRBV19	NA	TGTGCCAGTAACACAGGGGTCTATGGCTACACCTTC	CASNTGVYGYTF
NA	TRBJ1-1	TRBV6-2/TRBV6-3	NA	TGTGCCAGCAGTTACAGGAGGAGCGCGAACACTGAAGCTTTCTTT	CASSYRRSANTEAFF
TRBD2	TRBJ2-7	TRBV20-1	NA	TGCAGTGCTAGAGTTAGCGGGAGGTTCAGAGAGCAGTACTTC	CSARVSGRFREQYF
NA	TRBJ1-6	TRBV10-3	NA	TGTGCCAGTGGTATCGGGAATTCACCCCTCCACTTT	CASGIGNSPLHF
TRBD2	TRBJ2-7	TRBV11-2	NA	TGTGCCAGCAGCTCCGGGACTAGCGGGGCCAACTCCTACGAGCAGTACTTC	CASSSGTSGANSYEQYF
TRBD2	TRBJ2-7	TRBV5-6	many	TGTGCCAGCAGCACTGGACTAGCGGACTACGAGCAGTACTTC	CASSTGLADYEQYF
TRBD2	TRBJ2-5	TRBV6-1	NA	TGTGCCAGCAGACTAGCGGGGACCCTGTACCAAGAGACCCAGTACTTC	CASRLAGTLYQETQYF
TRBD2	TRBJ2-1	TRBV11-2	NA	TGTGCCAGCAGCCCAAAGCGGGGCGGAGCAAATGAGCAGTTCTTC	CASSPKRGGANEQFF
NA	TRBJ1-2	TRBV24-1	NA	TGTGCCACCAGTGATTTGAACACCCTAGAGGCTGGCTACACCTTC	CATSDLNTLEAGYTF
NA	TRBJ2-2	TRBV19	once	TGTGCCAGTACCCTCCTGGACAGAAAGAACACCGGGGAGCTGTTTTTT	CASTLLDRKNTGELFF
NA	TRBJ2-3	TRBV2	NA	TGTGCCAGCATAAACCTCCGTACGCAGTATTTT	CASINLRTQYF
NA	TRBJ2-1	TRBV25-1	NA	TGTGCCAGCGGAGGAACGGGACGGACCTACAATGAGCAGTTCTTC	CASGGTGRTYNEQFF
TRBD2	TRBJ2-1	TRBV29-1	few	TGCAGCGCCCGGGACTACCTCTCGGCTTACAATGAGCAGTTCTTC	CSARDYLSAYNEQFF
NA	TRBJ2-1	TRBV7-3	few	TGTGCCAGCAGCCAGGACACCGCCAATGAGCAGTTCTTC	CASSQDTANEQFF
NA	TRBJ1-2	TRBV19	NA	TGTGCCAGTAGAACCAGAGGGGGAAACTATGGCTACACCTTC	CASRTRGGNYGYTF
TRBD1	TRBJ1-2	TRBV20-1	NA	TGCAGTGCTAGAAGACAGGGGGCAATAAACTATGGCTACACCTTC	CSARRQGAINYGYTF
NA	TRBJ2-5	TRBV10-3	NA	TGTGCCATCAGTGAGTCGGGGCCCCAGAGGATGGAGACCCAGTACTTC	CAISESGPQRMETQYF
TRBD2	TRBJ2-7	TRBV5-1	NA	TGCGCCAGCAGCTCCCGGGGGGCGGGAGGAGCTTCCGAGCAGTACTTC	CASSSRGAGGASEQYF
NA	TRBJ2-7	TRBV25-1	NA	TGTGCCAGCAGTGCAGGGAGATACGAGCAGTACTTC	CASSAGRYEQYF
NA	TRBJ2-7	TRBV11-2	NA	TGTGCCAGCAGCTTAGAGGTTTCGGAAACCTACGAGCAGTACTTC	CASSLEVSETYEQYF
TRBD1	TRBJ2-7	TRBV20-1	NA	TGCAGTGCTAACCGGGACAGGGGGGCCTACGAGCAGTACTTC	CSANRDRGAYEQYF
TRBD1	TRBJ1-5	TRBV20-1	NA	TGCAGTGCTAGAGGCGACAGGGAGAACGTGAATCAGCCCCAGCATTTT	CSARGDRENVNQPQHF
NA	TRBJ1-5	TRBV20-1	NA	TGCAGTGCTAGAGAAACAGCGGACAATCAGCCCCAGCATTTT	CSARETADNQPQHF
NA	TRBJ1-1	TRBV2	few	TGTGCCAGCAGTGTTGGCGAGAACACTGAAGCTTTCTTT	CASSVGENTEAFF
NA	TRBJ1-4	TRBV24-1	medium-sized	TGTGCCACCAGTGACGGTTGGGGGCGCGGTGAAAAACTGTTTTTT	CATSDGWGRGEKLFF
NA	TRBJ2-3	TRBV15	few	TGTGCCACCAGCAGAGAGTCTGGGGGCACAGATACGCAGTATTTT	CATSRESGGTDTQYF
TRBD1	TRBJ1-5	TRBV2	few	TGTGCCAGCAGGAGTATACAGGGGCGGCATCAGCCCCAGCATTTT	CASRSIQGRHQPQHF
TRBD1	TRBJ2-7	TRBV9	NA	TGTGCCAGAACCGGGACAGGGCTCTCCTACGAGCAGTACTTC	CARTGTGLSYEQYF
TRBD1	TRBJ2-1	TRBV7-9	many	TGTGCCAGCAGCTTAGAGTGGGGAGACAGGGTAATCAATGAGCAGTTCTTC	CASSLEWGDRVINEQFF
NA	TRBJ2-5	TRBV20-1	NA	TGCAGTGCCAGCCTTGGGAACCAAGAGACCCAGTACTTC	CSASLGNQETQYF
NA	TRBJ1-6	TRBV6-2/TRBV6-3	NA	TGTGCCAGCAGTTACTCTGTCGAAGGGAGCTCCTATAATTCACCCCTCCACTTT	CASSYSVEGSSYNSPLHF
NA	TRBJ1-4	TRBV7-9	once	TGTGCCAGCAGCTTAAGTTTACCGGGTGAAAAACTGTTTTTT	CASSLSLPGEKLFF
TRBD1	TRBJ2-3	TRBV12-3/TRBV12-4	once	TGTGCTAGAGACACACGGACAGGGTCAGATACGCAGTATTTT	CARDTRTGSDTQYF
NA	TRBJ1-6	TRBV20-1	NA	TGCAGTGCGCGGGTTGCTGGTAATTCACCCCTCCACTTT	CSARVAGNSPLHF
TRBD1	TRBJ1-2	TRBV5-4	NA	TGTGCCAGCAGCTTACAGGGGCACTATGGCTACACCTTC	CASSLQGHYGYTF
NA	TRBJ1-6	TRBV15	NA	TGTGCCACCAGCAGAGCTGTCAGCTACTCCTATAATTCACCCCTCCACTTT	CATSRAVSYSYNSPLHF
NA	TRBJ2-2	TRBV9	NA	TGTGCCAGCAGCGTAGAAGCGAGGAACACCGGGGAGCTGTTTTTT	CASSVEARNTGELFF
NA	TRBJ1-1	TRBV29-1	NA	TGCAGCGTTGCTAGGAGGGGTTTTAACACTGAAGCTTTCTTT	CSVARRGFNTEAFF
NA	TRBJ1-5	TRBV4-1	NA	TGCGCCAGCAGCCAAACGGATATTAGTCAGCCCCAGCATTTT	CASSQTDISQPQHF
NA	TRBJ2-5	TRBV7-9	NA	TGTGCCAGCAGCGTAGGCGGGACTGAGACCCAGTACTTC	CASSVGGTETQYF
NA	TRBJ2-1	TRBV2	NA	TGTGCCAGCAGTGAAGTAACTGTGGGGCAGTTCTTC	CASSEVTVGQFF
TRBD2	TRBJ2-7	TRBV19	many	TGTGCCAGTAGCCCAACTAGCGGGGGGTCCTACGAGCAGTACTTC	CASSPTSGGSYEQYF
NA	TRBJ1-2	TRBV29-1	NA	TGCAGCGTTATGGTGTTCGGGCAGATAAGCGATAACTATGGCTACACCTTC	CSVMVFGQISDNYGYTF
TRBD1	TRBJ1-1	TRBV6-4	many	TGTGCCAGCAGTGAAGATCGGACAGGGGAAGCGAACACTGAAGCTTTCTTT	CASSEDRTGEANTEAFF
TRBD1	TRBJ1-2	TRBV13	many	TGTGCCAGCAGCCCCACCCCCACAGGGGCTAGGGATGGCTACACCTTC	CASSPTPTGARDGYTF
NA	TRBJ2-3	TRBV10-3	NA	TGTGCCATCAGTGAGACGCCCTCAGATACGCAGTATTTT	CAISETPSDTQYF
NA	TRBJ2-7	TRBV20-1	few	TGCAGTGCTAGCGGGACAAGCCTACAAGAGCAGTACTTC	CSASGTSLQEQYF
TRBD2	TRBJ2-7	TRBV20-1	NA	TGCAGTGCTAGAGATACTGTTGGGGGGACTAGCGGGACTTTTTGGGACGAGCAGTACTTC	CSARDTVGGTSGTFWDEQYF
NA	TRBJ1-1	TRBV2	NA	TGTGCCAGCAGCGCCTCTATGCAGAGCACTGAAGCTTTCTTT	CASSASMQSTEAFF
NA	TRBJ2-1	TRBV5-5	once	TGTGCCAGCAGCTCGGAGGGCTCCTACAATGAGCAGTTCTTC	CASSSEGSYNEQFF